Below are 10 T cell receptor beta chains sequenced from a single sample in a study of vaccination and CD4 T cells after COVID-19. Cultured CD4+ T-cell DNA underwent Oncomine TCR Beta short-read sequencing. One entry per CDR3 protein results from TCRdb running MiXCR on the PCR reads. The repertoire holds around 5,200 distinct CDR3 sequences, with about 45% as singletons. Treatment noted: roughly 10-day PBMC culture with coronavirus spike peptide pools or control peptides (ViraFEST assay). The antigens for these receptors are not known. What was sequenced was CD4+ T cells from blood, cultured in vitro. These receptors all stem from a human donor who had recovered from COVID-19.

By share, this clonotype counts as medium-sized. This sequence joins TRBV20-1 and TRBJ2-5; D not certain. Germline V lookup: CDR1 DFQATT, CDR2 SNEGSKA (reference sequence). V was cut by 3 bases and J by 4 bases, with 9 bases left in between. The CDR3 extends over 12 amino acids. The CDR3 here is CSARTGLETQYF. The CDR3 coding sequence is TGCAGTGCTAGGACCGGTTTAGAGACCCAGTACTTC.

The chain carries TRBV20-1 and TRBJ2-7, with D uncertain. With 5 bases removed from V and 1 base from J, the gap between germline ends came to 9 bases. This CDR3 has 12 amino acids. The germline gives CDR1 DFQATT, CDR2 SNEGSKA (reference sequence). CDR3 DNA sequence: TGCAGTGCTGCCGACCGGTCCTACGAGCAGTACTTC. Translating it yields CSAADRSYEQYF.

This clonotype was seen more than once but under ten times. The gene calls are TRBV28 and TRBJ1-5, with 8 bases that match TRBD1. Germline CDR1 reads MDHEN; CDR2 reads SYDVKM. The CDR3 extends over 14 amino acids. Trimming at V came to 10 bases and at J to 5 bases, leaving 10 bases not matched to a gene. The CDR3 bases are TGTGCCACCACGGACAGGGCCCCTTATCAGCCCCAGCATTTT. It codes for CATTDRAPYQPQHF.

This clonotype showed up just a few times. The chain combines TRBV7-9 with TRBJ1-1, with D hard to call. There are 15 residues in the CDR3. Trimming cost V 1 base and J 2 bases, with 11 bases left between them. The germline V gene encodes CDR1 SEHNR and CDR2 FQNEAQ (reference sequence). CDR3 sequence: CASSLGRGYNTEAFF. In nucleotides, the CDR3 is TGTGCCAGCAGCTTAGGGCGGGGTTACAACACTGAAGCTTTCTTT.

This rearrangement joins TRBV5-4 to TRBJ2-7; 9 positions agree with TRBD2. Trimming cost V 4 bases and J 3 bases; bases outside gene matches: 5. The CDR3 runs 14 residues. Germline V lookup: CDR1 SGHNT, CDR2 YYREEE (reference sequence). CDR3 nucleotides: TGTGCCAGCAGCCCAAGGACTAGCGACTACGAGCAGTACTTC. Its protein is CASSPRTSDYEQYF.

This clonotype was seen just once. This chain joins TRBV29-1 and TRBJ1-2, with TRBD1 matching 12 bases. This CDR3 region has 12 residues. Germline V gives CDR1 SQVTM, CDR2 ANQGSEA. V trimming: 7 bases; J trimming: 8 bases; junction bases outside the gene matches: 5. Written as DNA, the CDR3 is TGCAGCGGGGGACAGGGGGCTCAAGGCTACACCTTC. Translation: CSGGQGAQGYTF.

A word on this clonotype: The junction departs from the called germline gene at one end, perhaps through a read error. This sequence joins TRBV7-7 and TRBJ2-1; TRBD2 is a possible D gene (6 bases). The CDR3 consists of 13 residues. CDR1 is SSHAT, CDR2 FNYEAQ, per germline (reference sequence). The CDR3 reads CASSLAAPGEQFF. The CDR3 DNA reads TGTGCTAGCAGCTTAGCGGCCCCTGGGGAGCAGTTCTTC.

The CDR3 DNA sequence: TGTGCCAGCAGTCTCACAGATACGCAGTATTTT. It yields the protein CASSLTDTQYF. The chain recombines TRBV28 with TRBJ2-3, with D unclear. Germline values: CDR1 MDHEN, CDR2 SYDVKM. V lost 5 bases and J 2 bases, leaving 2 bases between the germline ends. This CDR3 spans 11 amino acids.

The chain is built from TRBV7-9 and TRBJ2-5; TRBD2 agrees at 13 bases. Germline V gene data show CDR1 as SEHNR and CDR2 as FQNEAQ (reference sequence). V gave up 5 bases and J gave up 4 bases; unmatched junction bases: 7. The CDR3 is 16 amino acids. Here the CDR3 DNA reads TGTGCCAGCAGCCCGGGGACTAGCGGGAACACAGAGACCCAGTACTTC. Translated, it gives CASSPGTSGNTETQYF.

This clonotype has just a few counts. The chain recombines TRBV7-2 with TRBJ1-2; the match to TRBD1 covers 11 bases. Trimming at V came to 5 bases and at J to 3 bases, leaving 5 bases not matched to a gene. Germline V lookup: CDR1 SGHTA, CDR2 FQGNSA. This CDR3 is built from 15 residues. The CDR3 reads CASSVDRGRHYGYTF. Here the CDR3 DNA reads TGTGCCAGCAGCGTGGACAGGGGGCGGCACTATGGCTACACCTTC.